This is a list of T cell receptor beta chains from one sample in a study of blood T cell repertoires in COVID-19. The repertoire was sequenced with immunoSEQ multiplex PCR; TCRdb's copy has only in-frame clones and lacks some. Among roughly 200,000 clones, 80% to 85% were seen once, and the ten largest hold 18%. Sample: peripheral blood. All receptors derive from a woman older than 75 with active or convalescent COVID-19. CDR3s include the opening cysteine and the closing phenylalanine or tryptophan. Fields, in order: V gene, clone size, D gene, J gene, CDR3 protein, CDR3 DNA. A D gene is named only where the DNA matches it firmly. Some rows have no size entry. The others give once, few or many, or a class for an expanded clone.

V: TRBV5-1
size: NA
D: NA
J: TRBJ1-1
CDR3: CASSLGTLISAEAFF
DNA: TGCGCCAGCAGCTTGGGCACCCTCATAAGCGCTGAAGCTTTCTTT

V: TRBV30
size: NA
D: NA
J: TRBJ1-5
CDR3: CAWTRGKDQPQHF
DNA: TGTGCCTGGACCCGGGGAAAGGATCAGCCCCAGCATTTT

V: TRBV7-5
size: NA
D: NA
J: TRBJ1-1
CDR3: CARSCHSGGAAEAFF
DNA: TGTGCCAGAAGCTGCCATTCAGGGGGCGCGGCTGAAGCTTTCTTT

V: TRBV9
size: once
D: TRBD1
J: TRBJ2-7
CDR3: CASSPRQGYTRSEQYF
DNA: TGTGCCAGCAGCCCCCGACAGGGATACACGAGGTCCGAGCAGTACTTC

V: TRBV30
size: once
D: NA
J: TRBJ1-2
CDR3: CAWERPGSNYGYTF
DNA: TGTGCCTGGGAACGACCGGGTTCTAACTATGGCTACACCTTC

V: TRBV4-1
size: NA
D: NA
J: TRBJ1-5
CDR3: CAAGGGKGNQPQHF
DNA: TGCGCCGCTGGGGGGGGGAAGGGCAATCAGCCCCAGCATTTT

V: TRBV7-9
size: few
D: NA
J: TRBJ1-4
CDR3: CASSSVGSNEKLFF
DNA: TGTGCCAGCAGCTCGGTGGGCAGTAATGAAAAACTGTTTTTT

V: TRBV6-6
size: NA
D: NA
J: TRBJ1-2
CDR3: CASSPGTYGYTF
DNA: TGTGCCAGCAGTCCAGGGACATATGGCTACACTTTC

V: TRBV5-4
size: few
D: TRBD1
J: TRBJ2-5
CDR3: CASSLTGELLEETQYF
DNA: TGTGCCAGCAGCCTCACAGGGGAGCTTCTAGAAGAGACCCAGTACTTC

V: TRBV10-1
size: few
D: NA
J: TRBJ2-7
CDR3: CARHCTYEQYF
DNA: TGCGCCAGGCACTGCACCTACGAGCAGTACTTC

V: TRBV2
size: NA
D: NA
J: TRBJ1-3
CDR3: CASTTISGNTIYF
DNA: TGTGCCAGCACCACTATCTCTGGAAACACCATATATTTT

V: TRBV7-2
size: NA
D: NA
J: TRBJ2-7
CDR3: CASPGTGSSYEQYF
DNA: TGTGCCAGCCCAGGAACGGGGAGCTCCTACGAGCAGTACTTC

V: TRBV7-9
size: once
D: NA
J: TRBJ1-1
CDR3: CASSLLRGNTEAFF
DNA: TGTGCCAGCAGCTTACTCAGGGGGAACACTGAAGCTTTCTTT

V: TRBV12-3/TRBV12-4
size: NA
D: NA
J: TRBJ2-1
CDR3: CASSLLANEQFF
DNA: TGTGCCAGCAGTCTCTTAGCAAATGAGCAGTTCTTC

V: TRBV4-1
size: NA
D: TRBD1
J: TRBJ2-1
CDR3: CASSIWDRGGENEQFF
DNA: TGCGCCAGCAGCATATGGGACAGGGGAGGGGAGAATGAGCAGTTCTTC

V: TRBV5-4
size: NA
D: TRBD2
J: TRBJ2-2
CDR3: CASSTGLAGQTGELFF
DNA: TGTGCCAGCAGCACGGGACTAGCGGGACAGACCGGGGAGCTGTTTTTT

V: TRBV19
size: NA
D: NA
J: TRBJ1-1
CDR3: CASSPGGEECTEAFF
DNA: TGTGCCAGTAGCCCCGGGGGGGAGGAATGCACTGAAGCTTTCTTT

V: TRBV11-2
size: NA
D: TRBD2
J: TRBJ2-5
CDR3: CASSIPLAGGSFYQETQYF
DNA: TGTGCCAGCAGCATACCACTAGCGGGAGGCAGCTTCTACCAAGAGACCCAGTACTTC

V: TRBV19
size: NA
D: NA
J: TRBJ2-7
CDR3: CASSPRGRERSYEQYF
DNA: TGTGCCAGTAGTCCCCGGGGGCGGGAGCGCTCCTACGAGCAGTACTTC

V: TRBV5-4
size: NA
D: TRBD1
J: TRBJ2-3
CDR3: CASSSLGQGFTDTQYF
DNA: TGTGCCAGCAGCTCCTTGGGACAGGGATTTACAGATACGCAGTATTTT

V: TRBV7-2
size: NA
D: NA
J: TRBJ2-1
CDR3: CASSPRPEYNEQFF
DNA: TGTGCCAGCAGCCCCCGGCCGGAGTACAATGAGCAGTTCTTC

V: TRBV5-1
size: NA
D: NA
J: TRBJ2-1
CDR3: CASSLGGPSNEQFF
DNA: TGCGCCAGCAGCTTGGGCGGGCCCAGCAATGAGCAGTTCTTC

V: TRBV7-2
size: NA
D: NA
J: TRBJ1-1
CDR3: CASSLYGQMNTEAFF
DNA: TGTGCCAGCAGCTTATACGGACAAATGAACACTGAAGCTTTCTTT

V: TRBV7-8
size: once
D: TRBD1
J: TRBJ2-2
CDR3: CASSLRDRAGELFF
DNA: TGTGCCAGCAGCTTAAGGGACAGGGCCGGGGAGCTGTTTTTT

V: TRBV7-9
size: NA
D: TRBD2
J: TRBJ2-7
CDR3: CASSPWTSNYEQYF
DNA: TGTGCCAGCAGCCCCTGGACTAGCAACTACGAGCAGTACTTC

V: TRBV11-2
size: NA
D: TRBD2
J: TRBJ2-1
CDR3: CASSTPLAGDYNEQFF
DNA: TGTGCCAGCAGCACTCCACTAGCGGGGGATTACAATGAGCAGTTCTTC

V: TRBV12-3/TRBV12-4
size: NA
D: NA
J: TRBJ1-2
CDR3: CASSLIRNYGYTF
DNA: TGTGCCAGCAGTTTAATCAGAAACTATGGCTACACCTTC

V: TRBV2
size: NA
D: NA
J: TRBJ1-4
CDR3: CASSDGRANEKLFF
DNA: TGTGCCAGCAGTGACGGGCGGGCTAATGAAAAACTGTTTTTT

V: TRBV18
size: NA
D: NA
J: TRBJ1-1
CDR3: CASSPPKGEYTEAFF
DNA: TGTGCCAGCTCACCCCCGAAAGGGGAATACACTGAAGCTTTCTTT

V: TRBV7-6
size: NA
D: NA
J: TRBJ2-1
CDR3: CASISPGWSPYNEQFF
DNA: TGTGCCAGCATCAGCCCTGGCTGGAGTCCGTACAATGAGCAGTTCTTC

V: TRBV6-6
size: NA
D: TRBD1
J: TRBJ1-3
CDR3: CASSGTASGNTIYF
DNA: TGTGCCAGCAGTGGGACAGCAAGTGGAAACACCATATATTTT

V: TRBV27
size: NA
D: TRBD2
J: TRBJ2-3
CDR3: CASSPGGLAGGDTQYF
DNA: TGTGCCAGCAGCCCCGGAGGACTAGCGGGTGGAGATACGCAGTATTTT

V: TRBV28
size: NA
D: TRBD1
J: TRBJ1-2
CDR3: CASRLDRGNYGYTF
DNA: TGTGCCAGCAGGTTGGACAGGGGGAACTATGGCTACACCTTC

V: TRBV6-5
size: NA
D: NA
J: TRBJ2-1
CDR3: CASSTTSNEQFF
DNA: TGTGCCAGCAGCACAACTAGCAATGAGCAGTTCTTC

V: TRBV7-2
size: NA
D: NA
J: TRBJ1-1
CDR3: CASSLVGGVVTEAFF
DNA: TGTGCCAGCAGCTTAGTTGGGGGGGTGGTCACTGAAGCTTTCTTT

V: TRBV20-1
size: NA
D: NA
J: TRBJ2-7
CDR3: CSASRTVYEQYF
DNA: TGCAGTGCTAGTAGGACTGTTTACGAGCAGTACTTC

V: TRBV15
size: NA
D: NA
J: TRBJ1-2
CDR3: CATSRVPQGLNYGYTF
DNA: TGTGCCACCAGCAGAGTCCCGCAGGGCCTTAACTATGGCTACACCTTC

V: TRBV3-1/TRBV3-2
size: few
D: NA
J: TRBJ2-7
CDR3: CASRRALGYEQYF
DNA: TGTGCCAGCAGAAGGGCACTAGGCTACGAGCAGTACTTC